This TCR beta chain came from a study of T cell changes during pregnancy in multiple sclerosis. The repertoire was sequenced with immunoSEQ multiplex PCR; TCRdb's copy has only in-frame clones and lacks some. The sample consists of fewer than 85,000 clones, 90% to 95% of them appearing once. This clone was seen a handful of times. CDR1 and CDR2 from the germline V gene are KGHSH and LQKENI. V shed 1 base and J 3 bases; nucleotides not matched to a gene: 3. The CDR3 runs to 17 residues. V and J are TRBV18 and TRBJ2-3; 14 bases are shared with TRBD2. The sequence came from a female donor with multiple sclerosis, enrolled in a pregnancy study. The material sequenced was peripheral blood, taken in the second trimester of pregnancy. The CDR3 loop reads CASSPRLAGGRTDTQYF. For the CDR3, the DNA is TGTGCCAGCTCACCACGACTAGCGGGAGGGAGAACAGATACGCAGTATTTT.